This TCR beta chain derives from a study of cytomegalovirus exposure and HLA in healthy donors. Germline loops: CDR1 LGHNA, CDR2 YSLEER. The CDR3 runs 17 residues. V was clipped by 0 bases and J by 3 bases; unmatched bases: 6. The PCR had 60 Vbeta and 13 Jbeta primers. The data were produced by immunoSEQ multiplex PCR, yet TCRdb's version contains in-frame clones alone and is incomplete. Of around 200,000 clones in the sample, 79% were seen once. As for this clone: Its antigen is not identified.

Study-wide results and limits: Sequencing depth across donors, presence/absence analyses assumed, was roughly uniform. The sole available immune exposure information was CMV serostatus. Per a later analysis, 18,000 or so TCR beta sequences showed association with HLA alleles at 0.05 false discovery rate.

This chain uses TRBV4-3 with TRBJ2-1; 9 nucleotides line up with TRBD2. Sequenced: PBMCs. The receptor was derived from a woman in her twenties or thirties in good health and CMV-seropositive. The CDR3 sequence: CASSQDRDSGGYNEQFF. The CDR3 nucleotides read TGCGCCAGCAGCCAAGATCGTGATAGCGGGGGCTACAATGAGCAGTTCTTC.